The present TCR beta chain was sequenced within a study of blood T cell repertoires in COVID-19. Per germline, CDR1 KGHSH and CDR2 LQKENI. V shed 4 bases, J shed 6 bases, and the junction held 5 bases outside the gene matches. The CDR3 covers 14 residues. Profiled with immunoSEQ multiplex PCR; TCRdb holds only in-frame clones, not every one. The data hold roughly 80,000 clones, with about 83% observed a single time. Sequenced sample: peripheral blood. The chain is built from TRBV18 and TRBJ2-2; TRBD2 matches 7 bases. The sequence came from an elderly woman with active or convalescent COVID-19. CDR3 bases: TGTGCCAGCTCACGAAGCGGGACGTCCGGGGAGCTGTTTTTT. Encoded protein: CASSRSGTSGELFF.